The 26 T cell receptor beta chains reported below all come from one sample, sequenced in a study of early T cells in non-severe SARS-CoV-2 infection (dated by TCRdb to the early 2020s). Library method: 5' RACE. Instrument used: NextSeq 500. The public reads were reanalyzed by TCRdb: fastp trimming at Q25, MiXCR alignment, in-frame beta chains only. Each entry is one CDR3 protein sequence, shown with its most common DNA and genes. This sample is represented by 70,000 to 80,000 distinct CDR3 sequences; around 12% of them were singletons. Clones ranked in the top ten supply 2.5% to 3.5% of the sample. The sequencing used whole blood, collected at baseline. Source of these receptors: an adult who was a healthcare worker with PCR-confirmed SARS-CoV-2 infection or an uninfected control (not recorded which).

The rearrangement joins TRBV7-2 to TRBJ2-5; D ambiguous. This CDR3 comprises 13 residues. V dropped 1 base and J dropped 5 bases, with 8 bases sitting between them. Germline V gives CDR1 SGHTA, CDR2 FQGNSA. CDR3 in DNA: TGTGCCAGCAGCTTAGAAAGCGAGGAGACCCAGTACTTC. Protein: CASSLESEETQYF.

The genes are TRBV20-1 and TRBJ2-7, with a tentative D call TRBD1 (6 bases). Germline assignment: CDR1 DFQATT and CDR2 SNEGSKA (reference sequence). The CDR3 covers 11 residues. V shed 6 bases and J shed 3 bases, with 9 bases lying between them. CDR3 protein: CSAPGVYEQYF. DNA of the CDR3: TGCAGTGCCCCAGGGGTCTACGAGCAGTACTTC.

The chain has TRBV7-2 and TRBJ1-2; tentatively, D is TRBD1 (5 bases). CDR1 is SGHTA, CDR2 FQGNSA, per germline. The CDR3 loop spans 13 amino acids. Trimming stripped 0 bases from V and 8 bases from J, with 10 bases between. The CDR3 DNA reads TGTGCCAGCAGCTTAGCAGGGGCAGGAGGCTACACCTTC. Its translation is CASSLAGAGGYTF.

V usage is TRBV7-6 and J usage is TRBJ1-4; D is possibly TRBD1 (5 bases). The germline CDR1 and CDR2 sequences are SGHVS and FNYEAQ. The CDR3 spans 17 residues. Trimming stripped 4 bases from V and 7 bases from J, with 22 bases between. CDR3 amino acids: CASSSSGQSGSSEKLFF. As DNA, the CDR3 is TGTGCCAGCAGCTCGTCGGGCCAGTCAGGGTCGAGTGAAAAACTGTTTTTT.

There are a few counts of this clonotype. The rearrangement uses TRBV7-9 and TRBJ2-3, with D unresolved. The ends were cut back, 4 bases at V and 4 bases at J, with 15 bases in the middle. CDR1 and CDR2 (germline): SEHNR, FQNEAQ (reference sequence). The CDR3 has 15 amino acids. The DNA of the CDR3 is TGTGCCAGCAGCTCCGAGCAGGACGACCCAGATACGCAGTATTTT. It is translated as CASSSEQDDPDTQYF. Drawing the rest from reference TRBV7-9 and TRBJ2-3, the complete variable domain is DTGVSQNPRHKITKRGQNVTFRCDPISEHNRLYWYRQTLGQGPEFLTYFQNEAQLEKSRLLSDRFSAERPKGSFSTLEIQRTEQGDSAMYLCASSSEQDDPDTQYFGPGTRLTVL.

The chain recombines TRBV6-6 with TRBJ1-1; TRBD1 aligns across 7 bases. This CDR3 contains 17 residues. The germline gives CDR1 MNHNY, CDR2 SVGAGI (reference sequence). Trimming removed 0 bases from V and 1 base from J; junction bases left unmatched: 8. Written as DNA, the CDR3 is TGTGCCAGCAGTTACTCGACAGGGAGGTATAGGAACACTGAAGCTTTCTTT. Amino acid sequence: CASSYSTGRYRNTEAFF.

The rearrangement joins TRBV7-2 to TRBJ2-1; perhaps TRBD2 as D (5 bases). This CDR3 contains 14 residues. Germline V lookup: CDR1 SGHTA, CDR2 FQGNSA. Trimming took off 7 bases at V and 5 bases at J, with 15 bases between the two ends. CDR3 loop: CASTLRAGNNEQFF. CDR3 in DNA: TGTGCCAGCACCCTAAGGGCCGGGAACAATGAGCAGTTCTTC.

This clonotype has only a few counts. The V gene is TRBV5-6, the J gene TRBJ1-3, with D uncertain. The CDR3 is made up of 17 amino acids. Germline assignment: CDR1 SGHDT and CDR2 YYEEEE. The ends were cut back, 5 bases at V and 0 bases at J, with 18 bases in the middle. The CDR3 sequence: CASSPRVTAGSGNTIYF. CDR3 sequence (DNA): TGTGCCAGCAGTCCCCGAGTTACGGCGGGCTCTGGAAACACCATATATTTT.

The V gene is TRBV29-1, the J gene TRBJ1-1; no clear D. V lost 4 bases to trimming and J lost 0 bases, with 9 bases between them. The CDR3 spans 13 residues. CDR1 SQVTM and CDR2 ANQGSEA come from the germline V gene. This chain's CDR3 is CSVVKSMNTEAFF. As DNA, the CDR3 is TGCAGCGTTGTGAAATCCATGAACACTGAAGCTTTCTTT.

The chain couples TRBV11-2 to TRBJ1-5, with unresolved D. Germline CDR1 reads SGHAT; CDR2 reads FQNNGV. The V gene lost 5 bases and the J gene lost 3 bases, with 11 bases spanning the gap. This CDR3 contains 14 residues. CDR3 sequence reads: CASSQDRVNQPQHF. CDR3 coding DNA: TGTGCCAGCAGCCAGGACCGTGTCAATCAGCCCCAGCATTTT.

The chain uses TRBV7-9 and TRBJ2-1, with 8 bases fitting TRBD2. With V trimmed by 5 bases and J by 8 bases, 14 bases remained unmatched. This CDR3 comprises 16 residues. Germline V CDR1 and CDR2: SEHNR, FQNEAQ (reference sequence). CDR3 DNA: TGTGCCAGCAGCCTAGGCCGCGGGGGGCCCCTAGATGAGCAGTTCTTC. This gives the protein CASSLGRGGPLDEQFF.

This clonotype was observed many times. The chain couples TRBV7-2 to TRBJ2-1; D might be TRBD1 (5 bases). Germline lookup yields CDR1 SGHTA and CDR2 FQGNSA. V gave up 5 bases and J gave up 3 bases, with 8 bases separating them. The CDR3 totals 13 residues. CDR3 nucleotides: TGTGCCAGCAGCCACGACAGCTACAATGAGCAGTTCTTC. Protein product: CASSHDSYNEQFF.

CDR3 protein: CSASSVRGATNTGELFF. DNA of the CDR3: TGCAGCGCCTCATCGGTGAGAGGGGCCACGAACACCGGGGAGCTGTTTTTT. This rearrangement joins TRBV29-1 to TRBJ2-2; TRBD1 or TRBD2 may be the D gene (5 bases each). The germline V and J ends were trimmed by 7 bases and 0 bases, with 21 bases remaining between them. From germline, CDR1 is SQVTM and CDR2 ANQGSEA. CDR3 length: 17 residues.

This clonotype was picked up many times. V is TRBV3-1 and J is TRBJ1-1; D is unresolved. There are 14 residues in the CDR3. From germline, CDR1 is LGHDT and CDR2 YNNKEL (reference sequence). V lost 0 bases, J lost 0 bases, and 5 bases lay in between. As DNA, the CDR3 is TGTGCCAGCAGCCAAGAAGGCCTGAACACTGAAGCTTTCTTT. Amino acids: CASSQEGLNTEAFF.

A few counts support this clonotype. The rearrangement links TRBV5-1 to TRBJ2-5; the match to TRBD2 covers 11 bases. Germline assignment: CDR1 SGHRS and CDR2 YFSETQ. This CDR3 has 16 amino acids. Unmatched junction bases numbered 6, after V lost 1 base and J lost 4 bases. CDR3 sequence (DNA): TGCGCCAGCAGCTTGTCAGGGACTAGCGGAGGAGAGACCCAGTACTTC. Translating gives CASSLSGTSGGETQYF.

This rearrangement joins TRBV29-1 to TRBJ1-5, with 7 nucleotides matching TRBD1. CDR3 length: 14 amino acids. Unmatched junction bases numbered 3, after V lost 4 bases and J lost 0 bases. The germline V gene encodes CDR1 SQVTM and CDR2 ANQGSEA. The chain's CDR3 is CSVVTGISNQPQHF. DNA of the CDR3: TGCAGCGTTGTGACAGGGATTAGCAATCAGCCCCAGCATTTT.

The CDR3 DNA is TGTGCCAGCAGAGGGAGGGGGTACAATGAGCAGTTCTTC. Protein product: CASRGRGYNEQFF. This rearrangement joins TRBV6-2 or TRBV6-3 to TRBJ2-1; D is possibly TRBD2 (7 bases). Germline loops: CDR1 MNHEY, CDR2 SVGEGT. CDR3 size: 13 residues. Trimming shortened V by 6 bases and J by 4 bases, and 10 bases separated the two germline ends.

The genes are TRBV2 and TRBJ2-3, with D perhaps assigned TRBD1 or TRBD2 (5 bases each). Trimming pared 7 bases from V and 0 bases from J, leaving 14 bases between. Per the germline V gene, CDR1 is SNHLY and CDR2 is FYNNEI. This CDR3 spans 15 amino acids. The CDR3 region has the DNA TGTGCCAGCATTGCGCAGGGAGTTAGCACAGATACGCAGTATTTT. This sequence encodes CASIAQGVSTDTQYF.

The rearrangement uses TRBV7-2 and TRBJ2-7; D possibly corresponds to TRBD2 (6 bases). V was cut by 5 bases and J by 7 bases, with 18 bases left in between. The CDR3 has 14 amino acids. CDR1 and CDR2 from the germline V gene are SGHTA and FQGNSA. The DNA for the CDR3 is TGTGCCAGCAGCATGCGACCCCAGGGAGGTGAGCAGTACTTC. Translating gives CASSMRPQGGEQYF.

This clonotype was detected many times. This chain uses TRBV9 with TRBJ2-6; the D is unclear. Between the trimmed V and J ends, which lost 4 bases and 0 bases, there was a span of 11 bases. This CDR3 has 16 residues. Germline V CDR1 and CDR2: SGDLS, YYNGEE. The CDR3 DNA reads TGTGCCAGCAGCTTGACCGTATTCTCTGGGGCCAACGTCCTGACTTTC. This codes for CASSLTVFSGANVLTF.

The V gene is TRBV11-2, the J gene TRBJ1-1, with unresolved D. Germline V gene sequence: CDR1 SGHAT, CDR2 FQNNGV. V was clipped by 5 bases and J by 0 bases, with 10 bases between them. The CDR3 has 14 amino acids. CDR3 protein: CASSARGLNTEAFF. CDR3 in DNA: TGTGCCAGCAGCGCCCGAGGTCTGAACACTGAAGCTTTCTTT.

This clonotype came up many times. The chain has TRBV6-5 and TRBJ1-1; D call uncertain. The germline V and J ends were trimmed by 2 bases and 1 base, with 8 bases remaining between them. The CDR3 sequence is 14 residues long. Germline V gene data show CDR1 as MNHEY and CDR2 as SVGAGI. CDR3 coding DNA: TGTGCCAGCAGTTACGGGGATAGGAACACTGAAGCTTTCTTT. As protein: CASSYGDRNTEAFF.

This chain links TRBV7-8 with TRBJ2-7; unclear D gene. Trimming removed 1 base at V and 3 bases at J, with 13 bases between. Germline V CDR1 and CDR2: SGHVS, FQNEAQ. The CDR3 runs to 15 residues. Written as DNA, the CDR3 is TGTGCCAGCAGCTTAGTATGGATCAGGAACTACGAGCAGTACTTC. Protein: CASSLVWIRNYEQYF.

Many counts were recorded for this clonotype. The chain joins TRBV7-6 to TRBJ1-3, with D possibly matching TRBD1 (5 bases). V gave up 0 bases and J gave up 1 base, with 10 bases separating them. The CDR3 loop spans 16 amino acids. In germline, CDR1 is SGHVS, CDR2 FNYEAQ. DNA for the CDR3: TGTGCCAGCAGCTTAGCGACAGCTTTATCTGGAAACACCATATATTTT. Translation: CASSLATALSGNTIYF.

The rearrangement links TRBV20-1 to TRBJ2-5; D unresolved. Germline values: CDR1 DFQATT, CDR2 SNEGSKA (reference sequence). The CDR3 covers 15 residues. V was trimmed by 1 base and J by 2 bases, leaving 14 bases between them. CDR3 sequence reads: CSARGPWPEQETQYF. Written as DNA, the CDR3 is TGCAGTGCTAGAGGCCCTTGGCCGGAACAAGAGACCCAGTACTTC.

This clonotype was picked up a small number of times. J is TRBJ2-7 and V is TRBV5-1; D could derive from TRBD1 or TRBD2 (5 bases each). The CDR3 spans 13 residues. Germline V gene data show CDR1 as SGHRS and CDR2 as YFSETQ. V dropped 9 bases and J dropped 2 bases, with 15 bases sitting between them. CDR3 nucleotide sequence: TGCGCCACCCGAAGGGACGGCGCCTACGAGCAGTACTTC. Encoded protein: CATRRDGAYEQYF.